This T cell receptor beta chain was sequenced in a study of blood T cell repertoires in COVID-19. In the study's own analysis: Reference gene primer amplification gave estimated nucleated cell counts. Assay: immunoSEQ multiplex PCR; the TCRdb copy retains only in-frame clones and omits some. That table supplies the V and J calls and clone size; D and trimming were determined from the DNA. This sample has fewer than 70,000 clones, with 87% found just once. Germline V lookup: CDR1 SGDLS, CDR2 YYNGEE. The V gene lost 0 bases and the J gene lost 1 base, with 4 bases spanning the gap. CDR3 length: 14 amino acids.

Sequenced: peripheral blood. This TCR was sampled from a man between 45 and 60 years old with active COVID-19. This chain connects TRBV9 to TRBJ2-2, with D hard to call. The CDR3 DNA sequence: TGTGCCAGCAGCGTAGTACAGAACACCGGGGAGCTGTTTTTT. The encoded protein is CASSVVQNTGELFF.